This T cell receptor (beta chain) originates from a study of CD8 T cells in ankylosing spondylitis. Study results and caveats: Ankylosing spondylitis blood seemed to carry a telltale TCR beta motif made of about 8 highly homologous variants.

As regards this clonotype: Its target is unknown.

Germline V gene sequence: CDR1 LNHDA, CDR2 SQIVND (reference sequence). The CDR3 loop spans 15 amino acids. V was clipped by 5 bases and J by 3 bases; unmatched bases: 5. TCRdb reprocessed the 5' RACE reads via MiXCR and lists one record per CDR3 protein. This sample has 750,000 to 850,000 distinct CDR3 sequences; about 10% occur once, and the top ten carry 0.51%. The specimen was blood, either unsorted or a sorted T cell fraction (not recorded which). V usage is TRBV19 and J usage is TRBJ2-1; 9 nucleotides agree with TRBD2. The sequence came from a male donor with ankylosing spondylitis. The CDR3, as DNA: TGTGCCAGTAGTTTTGCTAGCGGGATCTACAATGAGCAGTTCTTC. Translated: CASSFASGIYNEQFF.